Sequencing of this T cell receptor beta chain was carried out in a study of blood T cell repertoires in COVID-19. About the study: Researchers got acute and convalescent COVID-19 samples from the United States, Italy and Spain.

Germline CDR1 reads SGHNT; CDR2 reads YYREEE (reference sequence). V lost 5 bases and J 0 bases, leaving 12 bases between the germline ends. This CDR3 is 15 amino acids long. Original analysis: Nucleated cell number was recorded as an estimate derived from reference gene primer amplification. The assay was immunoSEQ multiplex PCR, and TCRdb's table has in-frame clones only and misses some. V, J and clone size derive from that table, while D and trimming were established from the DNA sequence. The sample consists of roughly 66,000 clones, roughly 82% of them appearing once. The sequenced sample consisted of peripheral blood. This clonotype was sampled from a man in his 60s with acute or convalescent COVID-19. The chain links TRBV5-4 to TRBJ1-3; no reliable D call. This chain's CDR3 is CASRPGRDSGNTIYF. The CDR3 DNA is TGTGCCAGCAGGCCCGGACGGGACTCTGGAAACACCATATATTTT.